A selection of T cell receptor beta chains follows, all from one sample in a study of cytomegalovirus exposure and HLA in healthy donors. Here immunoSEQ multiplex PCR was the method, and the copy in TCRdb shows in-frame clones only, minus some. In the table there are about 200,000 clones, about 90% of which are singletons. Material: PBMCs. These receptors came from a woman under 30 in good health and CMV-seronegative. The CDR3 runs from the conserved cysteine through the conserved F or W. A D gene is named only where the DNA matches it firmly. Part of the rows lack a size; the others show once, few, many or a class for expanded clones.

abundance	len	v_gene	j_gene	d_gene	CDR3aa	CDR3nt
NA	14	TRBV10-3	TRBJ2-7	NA	CAISSQGGHYEQYF	TGTGCCATCAGTTCACAGGGCGGGCACTACGAGCAGTACTTC
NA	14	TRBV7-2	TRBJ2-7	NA	CASSEHRRGYEQYF	TGTGCCAGCAGCGAACACCGCCGGGGCTACGAGCAGTACTTC
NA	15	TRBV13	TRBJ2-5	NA	CASSLQGRLGPTQYF	TGTGCCAGCAGCCTACAGGGGAGGCTCGGTCCGACCCAGTACTTC
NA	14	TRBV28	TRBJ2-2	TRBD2	CASTIAGDSGELFF	TGTGCCAGTACGATAGCGGGAGACTCCGGGGAGCTGTTTTTT
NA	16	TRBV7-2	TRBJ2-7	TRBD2	CASSLGTSGRSYEQYF	TGTGCCAGCAGCTTAGGGACTAGCGGGCGCTCCTACGAGCAGTACTTC
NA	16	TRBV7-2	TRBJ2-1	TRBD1	CASSLVTGQGDNEQFF	TGTGCCAGCAGCTTAGTCACGGGACAGGGAGACAATGAGCAGTTCTTC
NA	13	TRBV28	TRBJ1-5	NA	CASSFFQNQPQHF	TGTGCCAGCAGTTTTTTCCAGAATCAGCCCCAGCATTTT
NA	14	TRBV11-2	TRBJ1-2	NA	CASSPGAKNYGYTF	TGTGCCAGCAGCCCCGGAGCGAAAAACTATGGCTACACCTTC
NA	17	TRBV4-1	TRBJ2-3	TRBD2	CASSQVLGGGITDTQYF	TGCGCCAGCAGCCAAGTCCTCGGGGGGGGGATCACAGATACGCAGTATTTT
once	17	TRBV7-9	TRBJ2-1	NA	CASNPKGLWSSYNEQFF	TGTGCCAGCAACCCCAAGGGGTTGTGGAGCTCCTACAATGAGCAGTTCTTC
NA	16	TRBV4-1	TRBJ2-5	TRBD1	CASSHLVDRGLGTQYF	TGCGCCAGCAGCCATCTGGTAGACAGGGGCTTAGGGACCCAGTACTTC
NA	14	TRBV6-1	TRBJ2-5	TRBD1	CASRGTGGGGTQYF	TGTGCCAGCAGAGGTACAGGGGGCGGAGGGACCCAGTACTTC
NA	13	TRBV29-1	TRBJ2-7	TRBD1	CSVEGRDRHEQYF	TGCAGCGTTGAAGGCAGGGACAGGCACGAGCAGTACTTC
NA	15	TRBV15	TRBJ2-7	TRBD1	CATSSPTGGGYEQYF	TGTGCCACCAGCAGTCCAACAGGGGGCGGCTACGAGCAGTACTTC
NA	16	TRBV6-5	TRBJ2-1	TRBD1	CASSYYRGRTYNEQFF	TGTGCCAGCAGTTACTACAGGGGACGTACCTACAATGAGCAGTTCTTC
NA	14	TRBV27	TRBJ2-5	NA	CASSPRNLEETQYF	TGTGCCAGCAGTCCTCGAAACTTGGAAGAGACCCAGTACTTC
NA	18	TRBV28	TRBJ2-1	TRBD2	CASSLFGGGGSSYNEQFF	TGTGCCAGCAGTTTATTTGGAGGCGGGGGGTCCTCTTACAATGAGCAGTTCTTC
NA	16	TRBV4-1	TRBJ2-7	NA	CASSQEAKSSTYEQYF	TGCGCCAGCAGCCAAGAAGCCAAAAGTTCGACCTACGAGCAGTACTTC
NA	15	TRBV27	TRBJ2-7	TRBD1	CASSWGTGGAYEQYF	TGTGCCAGCAGTTGGGGGACAGGGGGCGCGTACGAGCAGTACTTC
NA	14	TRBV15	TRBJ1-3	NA	CATQQHSSGNTIYF	TGTGCCACCCAACAGCATAGCTCTGGAAACACCATATATTTT
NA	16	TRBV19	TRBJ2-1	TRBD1	CASSVLEDRIYNEQFF	TGTGCCAGTAGTGTGCTGGAGGACAGGATATACAATGAGCAGTTCTTC
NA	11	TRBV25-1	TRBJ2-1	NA	CASSPYNEQFF	TGTGCCAGCAGCCCATACAATGAGCAGTTCTTC
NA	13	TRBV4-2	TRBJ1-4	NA	CASSQGLNEKLFF	TGTGCCAGCAGCCAAGGACTAAATGAAAAACTGTTTTTT
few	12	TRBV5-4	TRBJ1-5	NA	CASSFHNQPQHF	TGTGCCAGCAGCTTTCACAATCAGCCCCAGCATTTT
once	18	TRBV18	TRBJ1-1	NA	CASSPPPSYRVSDTEAFF	TGTGCCAGCTCACCACCACCGTCGTACAGGGTTTCAGACACTGAAGCTTTCTTT
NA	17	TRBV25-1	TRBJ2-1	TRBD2	CASSDSRGGGSIDEQFF	TGTGCCAGCAGTGACTCTCGAGGTGGCGGGAGTATCGATGAGCAGTTCTTC
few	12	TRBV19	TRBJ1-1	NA	CASENGRTEAFF	TGTGCCAGCGAGAATGGGAGAACCGAAGCTTTCTTT